The clone carrying this TCR beta chain was counted only a few times. This sample stems from a study of Ad26.COV2.S vaccination and SARS-CoV-2 variants. Treatment denoted: around 19 received Ad26.COV2.S at low or high dose, single or two shots; roughly five received placebo; per-sample allocation not given. Day 63 following the first vaccine or placebo injection was when the samples were taken. Using immunoSEQ multiplex PCR, the repertoire was profiled, and TCRdb retains in-frame clones only, with some absent. The sample holds 200,000 to 300,000 clones, roughly 88% seen once. The germline V and J ends were trimmed by 0 bases and 8 bases, with 13 bases remaining between them. The length of the CDR3 is 14 residues. Germline V gene sequence: CDR1 LNHDA, CDR2 SQIVND (reference sequence).

Here the sequenced sample was peripheral blood, taken in a trial of Ad26.COV2.S vaccine versus placebo. The sequence was collected from a person aged 18-60 years who received the Ad26.COV2.S COVID-19 vaccine or a placebo. This rearrangement joins TRBV19 to TRBJ1-2; D is perhaps TRBD1 (5 bases). CDR3 nucleotides: TGTGCCAGTAGTATAGATGGGGGAAGGCGCGGCTACACCTTC. Translated, it gives CASSIDGGRRGYTF.